The sequence of this TCR beta chain was determined in a study of Ad26.COV2.S vaccination and SARS-CoV-2 variants. Study context: Intramuscular Ad26.COV2.S doses were given once or twice, 56 days apart. Study observations and caveats: While placebo recipients had lower spike-specific TCR breadth, vaccine recipients had more. Estimates derived from TCR breadth and depth analyses may have underestimated total T cell responses.

As for treatment: approximately 18 received Ad26.COV2.S at low or high dose, single or two shots; roughly 5 received placebo; per-sample allocation not given. Following the first vaccine or placebo injection, samples were taken on day 63. An Ad26 vector expressing Wuhan-strain SARS-CoV-2 spike constituted the vaccine. The CDR3 is 16 amino acids. The V end lost 6 bases, the J end lost 1 base, and 17 bases lay between the germline ends. Germline V gene sequence: CDR1 ENHRY, CDR2 SYGVKD. Generated by immunoSEQ multiplex PCR, the TCRdb table keeps only in-frame clones and is missing some. The sample contains fewer than 800,000 clones, around 89% of which appear only once. Comments on this clone: Its antigen is still unknown.

This TCR came from a person aged 18-60 years who received the Ad26.COV2.S COVID-19 vaccine or a placebo. This material consisted of peripheral blood, taken in a trial of Ad26.COV2.S vaccine versus placebo. The V and J genes are TRBV10-3 and TRBJ2-3; TRBD1 is a possible D gene (5 bases). The CDR3 sequence is CAIRPATGFGTDTQYF. The CDR3 nucleotides are TGTGCCATCAGGCCCGCTACAGGATTCGGCACAGATACGCAGTATTTT.